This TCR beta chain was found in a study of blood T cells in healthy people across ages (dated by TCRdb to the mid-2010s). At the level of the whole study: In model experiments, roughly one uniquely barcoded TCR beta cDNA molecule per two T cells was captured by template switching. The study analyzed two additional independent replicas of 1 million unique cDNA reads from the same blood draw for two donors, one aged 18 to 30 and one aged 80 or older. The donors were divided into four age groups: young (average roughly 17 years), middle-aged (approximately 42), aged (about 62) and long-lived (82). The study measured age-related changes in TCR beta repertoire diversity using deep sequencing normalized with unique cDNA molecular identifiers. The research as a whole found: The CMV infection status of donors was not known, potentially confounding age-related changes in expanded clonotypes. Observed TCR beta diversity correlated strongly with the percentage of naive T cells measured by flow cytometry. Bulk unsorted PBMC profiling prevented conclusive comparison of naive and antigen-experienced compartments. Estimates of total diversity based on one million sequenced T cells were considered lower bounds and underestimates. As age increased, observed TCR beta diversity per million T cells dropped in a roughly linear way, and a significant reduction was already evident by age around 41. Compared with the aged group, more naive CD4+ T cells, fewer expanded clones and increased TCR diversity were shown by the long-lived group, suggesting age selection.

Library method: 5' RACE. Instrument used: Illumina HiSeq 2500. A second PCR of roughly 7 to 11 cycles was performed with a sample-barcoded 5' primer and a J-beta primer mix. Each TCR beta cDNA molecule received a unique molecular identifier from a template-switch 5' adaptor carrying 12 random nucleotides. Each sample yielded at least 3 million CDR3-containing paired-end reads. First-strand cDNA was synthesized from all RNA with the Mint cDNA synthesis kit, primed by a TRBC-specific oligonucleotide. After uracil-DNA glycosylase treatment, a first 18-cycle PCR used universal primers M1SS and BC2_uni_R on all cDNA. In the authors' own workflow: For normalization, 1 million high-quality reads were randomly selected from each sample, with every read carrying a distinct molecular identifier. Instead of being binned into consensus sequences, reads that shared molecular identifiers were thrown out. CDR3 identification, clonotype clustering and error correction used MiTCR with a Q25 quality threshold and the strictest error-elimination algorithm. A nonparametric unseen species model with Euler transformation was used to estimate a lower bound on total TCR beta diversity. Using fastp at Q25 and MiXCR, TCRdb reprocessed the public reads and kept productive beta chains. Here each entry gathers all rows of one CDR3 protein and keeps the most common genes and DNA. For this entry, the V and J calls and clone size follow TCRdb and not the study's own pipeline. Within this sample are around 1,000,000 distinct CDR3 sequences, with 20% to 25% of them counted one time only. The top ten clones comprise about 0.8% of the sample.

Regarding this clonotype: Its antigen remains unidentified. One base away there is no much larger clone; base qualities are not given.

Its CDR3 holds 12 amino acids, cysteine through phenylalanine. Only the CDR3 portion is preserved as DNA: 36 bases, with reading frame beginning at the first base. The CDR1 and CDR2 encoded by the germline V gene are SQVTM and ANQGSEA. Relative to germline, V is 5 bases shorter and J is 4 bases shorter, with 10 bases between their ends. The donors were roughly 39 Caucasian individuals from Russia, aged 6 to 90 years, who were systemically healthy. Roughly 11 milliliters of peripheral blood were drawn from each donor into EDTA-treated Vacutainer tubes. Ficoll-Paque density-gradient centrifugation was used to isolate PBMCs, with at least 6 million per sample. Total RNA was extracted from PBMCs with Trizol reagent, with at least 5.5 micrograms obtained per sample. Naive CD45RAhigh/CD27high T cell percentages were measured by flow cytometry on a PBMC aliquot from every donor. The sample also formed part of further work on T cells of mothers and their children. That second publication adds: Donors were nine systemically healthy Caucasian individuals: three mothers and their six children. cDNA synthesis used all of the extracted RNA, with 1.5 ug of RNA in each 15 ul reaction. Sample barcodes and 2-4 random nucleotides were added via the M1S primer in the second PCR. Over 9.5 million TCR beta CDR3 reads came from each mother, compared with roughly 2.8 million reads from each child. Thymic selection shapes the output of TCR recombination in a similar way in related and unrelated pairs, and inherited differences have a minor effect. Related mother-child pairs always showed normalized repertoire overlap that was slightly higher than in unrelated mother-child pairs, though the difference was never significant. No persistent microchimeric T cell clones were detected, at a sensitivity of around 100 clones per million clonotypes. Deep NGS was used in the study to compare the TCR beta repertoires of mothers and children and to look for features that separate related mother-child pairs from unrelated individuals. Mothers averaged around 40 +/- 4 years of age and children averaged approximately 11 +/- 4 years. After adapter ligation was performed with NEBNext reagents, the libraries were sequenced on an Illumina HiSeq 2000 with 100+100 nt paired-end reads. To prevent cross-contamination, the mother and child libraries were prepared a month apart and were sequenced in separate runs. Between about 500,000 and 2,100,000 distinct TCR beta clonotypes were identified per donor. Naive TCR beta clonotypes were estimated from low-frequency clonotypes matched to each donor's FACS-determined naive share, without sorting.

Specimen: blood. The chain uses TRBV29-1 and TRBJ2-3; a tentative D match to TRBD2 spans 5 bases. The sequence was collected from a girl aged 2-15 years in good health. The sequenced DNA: TGCAGCGTTTGTGAGGAGGCAGATACGCAGTATTTT. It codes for CSVCEEADTQYF.